The 26 T cell receptor beta chains below come from one sample, sequenced in a study of blood T cell repertoires in COVID-19. Produced via immunoSEQ multiplex PCR; TCRdb's table is partial and in-frame only. The sample lists 350,000 to 450,000 clones, over 75% occurring once. Material for sequencing was peripheral blood. Receptors originate from an older woman with COVID-19, enrolled during active disease.

This clone was counted a single time. The CDR3 loop reads CASSLAVLAGSYEQYF. CDR3 in DNA: TGTGCCAGCAGCTTAGCGGTCCTAGCGGGGAGCTACGAGCAGTACTTC. The chain couples TRBV7-9 to TRBJ2-7, with TRBD2 matching over 9 bases. Germline loops: CDR1 SEHNR, CDR2 FQNEAQ (reference sequence). V shed 0 bases and J 3 bases; nucleotides not matched to a gene: 6. The CDR3 has 16 amino acids.

The rearrangement links TRBV3-1 (or the pseudogene TRBV3-2) to TRBJ2-1; D is perhaps TRBD2 (5 bases). V was pared by 3 bases and J by 6 bases, with 9 bases between. The length of the CDR3 is 13 residues. Germline-derived CDR1 and CDR2 are LGHDT and YNNKEL (reference sequence). In DNA form, the CDR3 reads TGTGCCAGCAGCCACTACGAGGGCAATGAGCAGTTCTTC. It is translated as CASSHYEGNEQFF.

A note on this clone: At one end, the junction sequence differs from germline, possibly due to a read error. The rearrangement uses TRBV6-1 and TRBJ2-3; TRBD2 might be the D (6 bases). Germline assignment: CDR1 MNHNS and CDR2 SASEGT. The CDR3 has 16 amino acids. CDR3 bases: TGTGCCAGCAGTGCAAACTCAAGGAGGGGCACAGATACACAGTATTTT. Translated: CASSANSRRGTDTQYF.

The V and J genes are TRBV7-8 and TRBJ1-5, with TRBD1 as a possible D gene (5 bases). The V end was cut by 5 bases, the J end by 5 bases, with 10 bases between. Germline V lookup: CDR1 SGHVS, CDR2 FQNEAQ. There are 13 residues in the CDR3. The chain's CDR3 is CASSPGPDQPQHF. DNA for the CDR3: TGTGCCAGCAGCCCAGGGCCTGATCAGCCCCAGCATTTT.

A remark on this clone: A read error may produce the germline difference seen at one junction end. CDR3 nucleotide sequence: TGTGCTAGCAGTAAAGGCGTAGGGGGCCAAGAGACCCAGTACTTC. This codes for CASSKGVGGQETQYF. The V call is TRBV7-7, the J call TRBJ2-5; weak D call: TRBD1 (6 bases). There are 15 residues in the CDR3. Germline V CDR1 and CDR2: SSHAT, FNYEAQ (reference sequence).

J is TRBJ2-6 and V is TRBV27; D possibly corresponds to TRBD1 (6 bases). This CDR3 has 15 residues. Trimming pared 6 bases from V and 2 bases from J, leaving 11 bases between. CDR1 and CDR2 from the germline V gene are MNHEY and SMNVEV (reference sequence). In DNA form, the CDR3 reads TGTGCCAGCAGGTCAGGGGCGGCTGGGGCCAACGTCCTGACTTTC. This gives the protein CASRSGAAGANVLTF.

The J gene is TRBJ1-2, the V gene TRBV6-1, with no clear D. This CDR3 comprises 16 residues. Germline lookup yields CDR1 MNHNS and CDR2 SASEGT. V was clipped by 3 bases and J by 1 base, with 15 bases between them. The CDR3 nucleotides are TGTGCCAGCAGTGATCTGATTGGGAGGGTTAACTATGGCTACACCTTC. This encodes CASSDLIGRVNYGYTF.

The genes are TRBV5-8 and TRBJ2-7, with TRBD1 matching over 7 bases. This CDR3 region has 13 residues. The V gene end was trimmed by 4 bases and the J gene end by 5 bases; junction bases not matched to a gene: 6. Germline CDR1 is SGHTS and CDR2 is YDEGEE. This CDR3 is CASSINRGNEQYF. The DNA of the CDR3 is TGTGCCAGCAGCATCAACAGGGGTAACGAGCAGTACTTC.

The chain employs TRBV6-2 or TRBV6-3 and TRBJ1-2; 10 bases fit TRBD1. CDR1 and CDR2 from the germline V gene are MNHEY and SVGEGT. The CDR3 has 13 residues. The trim removed 6 bases at V and 4 bases at J, leaving 2 bases unmatched. As DNA, the CDR3 is TGTGCCAGCAGCCGACAGGGGGCCTATGGCTACACCTTC. It is translated as CASSRQGAYGYTF.

The rearrangement uses TRBV5-1 and TRBJ1-1, with D unresolved. V dropped 1 base and J dropped 1 base, with 5 bases sitting between them. The germline gives CDR1 SGHRS, CDR2 YFSETQ. CDR3 length: 13 residues. The CDR3 nucleotides read TGCGCCAGCAGCTTGAACAAGAACACTGAAGCTTTCTTT. The encoded protein is CASSLNKNTEAFF.

The chain joins TRBV6-1 to TRBJ2-2; 11 nucleotides line up with TRBD2. CDR3 length: 16 residues. V lost 3 bases and J lost 4; bases outside the gene matches: 4. Looked up from germline, CDR1 is MNHNS and CDR2 is SASEGT. CDR3 nucleotides: TGTGCCAGCAGTGATTTAGCGGGGGGGCCCACCGGGGAGCTGTTTTTT. Translated, it gives CASSDLAGGPTGELFF.

The rearrangement links TRBV10-3 to TRBJ2-5; 9 bases align to TRBD2. The length of the CDR3 is 14 residues. V shed 6 bases, J shed 5 bases, and the junction held 7 bases outside the gene matches. From germline, CDR1 is ENHRY and CDR2 SYGVKD. The CDR3 DNA follows: TGTGCCATCAGAAATCCTAGCGGGATGGAGACCCAGTACTTC. It specifies CAIRNPSGMETQYF.

This clone was recorded once. The V and J genes are TRBV2 and TRBJ1-2; 7 nucleotides line up with TRBD1. V shed 6 bases, J shed 4 bases, and the junction held 5 bases outside the gene matches. The CDR3 has 13 amino acids. CDR1 is SNHLY, CDR2 FYNNEI, per germline. As DNA, the CDR3 is TGTGCCAGCAGCTACACAGGGGTCTATGGCTACACCTTC. It yields the protein CASSYTGVYGYTF. Full variable domain (rest looked up from reference TRBV2 and TRBJ1-2): EPEVTQTPSHQVTQMGQEVILRCVPISNHLYFYWYRQILGQKVEFLVSFYNNEISEKSEIFDDQFSVERPDGSNFTLKIRSTKLEDSAMYFCASSYTGVYGYTFGSGTRLTVV.

The gene calls are TRBV3-1 (or the pseudogene TRBV3-2) and TRBJ1-2; 8 nucleotides match TRBD1. The CDR3 contains 16 residues. With V trimmed by 4 bases and J by 7 bases, 14 bases remained unmatched. Germline V gives CDR1 LGHDT, CDR2 YNNKEL (reference sequence). The CDR3 spells CASSLSSRGRDGGYTF. CDR3 bases: TGTGCCAGCAGCCTCTCGAGCAGGGGGCGCGACGGTGGCTACACCTTC.

The V gene is TRBV19, the J gene TRBJ1-5; 11 bases match TRBD1. The CDR3 has 16 residues. Germline V gene data show CDR1 as LNHDA and CDR2 as SQIVND (reference sequence). Unmatched junction bases numbered 6, after V lost 4 bases and J lost 4 bases. The CDR3 protein is CASSRTGTGGNQPQHF. CDR3 in DNA: TGTGCCAGTAGTAGGACGGGGACAGGGGGTAATCAGCCCCAGCATTTT.

The rearrangement uses TRBV19 and TRBJ2-5; 7 bases line up with TRBD2. CDR1 is LNHDA, CDR2 SQIVND, per germline (reference sequence). V lost 5 bases to trimming and J lost 1 base; unmatched junction nucleotides: 7. The CDR3 extends over 15 amino acids. CDR3: CASSPYGGGQETQYF. CDR3 nucleotides: TGTGCCAGTAGTCCCTATGGCGGGGGCCAAGAGACCCAGTACTTC.

The V call is TRBV4-2, the J call TRBJ1-2, with 10 bases identical to TRBD1. V shed 4 bases and J 7 bases; nucleotides not matched to a gene: 6. The CDR3 sequence is 14 residues long. CDR1 and CDR2 (germline): LGHNA, YNFKEQ. CDR3 nucleotide sequence: TGTGCCAGCAGCCCCCTTGACAGGGGGCCTGGCTACACCTTC. It specifies CASSPLDRGPGYTF.

Of note for this clone: This may be a read error, as it is one base from a much larger clone. CDR3 sequence (DNA): TGTGCCAGCAGCTTGACAGGGAACGAGCAGTACTTC. Encoded protein: CASSLTGNEQYF. J is TRBJ2-7 and V is TRBV11-2; 7 bases align to TRBD1. The CDR3 has 12 amino acids. The ends lost 3 bases at V and 5 bases at J; junction bases unmatched: 1. Looked up from germline, CDR1 is SGHAT and CDR2 is FQNNGV.

The chain links TRBV2 to TRBJ2-7, with 7 bases fitting TRBD1. From germline, CDR1 is SNHLY and CDR2 FYNNEI. There are 13 residues in the CDR3. V shed 7 bases and J 2 bases; nucleotides not matched to a gene: 5. CDR3 region: CASKPGTAYEQYF. CDR3 sequence (DNA): TGTGCCAGCAAGCCCGGGACAGCCTACGAGCAGTACTTC.

The J gene is TRBJ1-6, the V gene TRBV11-2; D remains ambiguous. The CDR3 contains 14 residues. Trimming stripped 5 bases from V and 9 bases from J, with 14 bases between. Germline assignment: CDR1 SGHAT and CDR2 FQNNGV. CDR3 in amino acids: CASSPGGPGSPLHF. CDR3 sequence (DNA): TGTGCCAGCAGCCCCGGAGGTCCGGGTTCACCCCTCCACTTT.

The chain recombines TRBV9 with TRBJ1-5; D uncertain. V lost 1 base and J 3 bases, leaving 8 bases between the germline ends. The CDR3 has 14 amino acids. CDR1 SGDLS and CDR2 YYNGEE come from the germline V gene. CDR3 coding DNA: TGTGCCAGCAGCGTATACGGGGACAATCAGCCCCAGCATTTT. It encodes CASSVYGDNQPQHF. Looking up the rest from reference TRBV9 and TRBJ1-5 gives the full variable domain: DSGVTQTPKHLITATGQRVTLRCSPRSGDLSVYWYQQSLDQGLQFLIQYYNGEERAKGNILERFSAQQFPDLHSELNLSSLELGDSALYFCASSVYGDNQPQHFGDGTRLSIL.

The rearrangement uses TRBV2 and TRBJ1-2; 9 positions match TRBD1. In germline, CDR1 is SNHLY, CDR2 FYNNEI. The CDR3 totals 16 residues. Trimming removed 6 bases from V and 6 bases from J; junction bases left unmatched: 14. CDR3 region: CASSRGGGQGLNGYTF. The CDR3 bases are TGTGCCAGCAGCCGAGGGGGGGGACAGGGTTTAAATGGCTACACCTTC.

V and J are TRBV5-1 and TRBJ2-3, with TRBD2 identical over 10 bases. The CDR3 runs to 18 residues. The V and J ends lost 0 bases and 5 bases, in that order; junction bases with no gene match: 12. Germline values: CDR1 SGHRS, CDR2 YFSETQ. The CDR3 DNA sequence: TGCGCCAGCAGCTTGGTCCCAGCGGGGGGGCAGCTGAGAGATACGCAGTATTTT. Its protein product is CASSLVPAGGQLRDTQYF.

The chain carries TRBV3-1 (or the pseudogene TRBV3-2) and TRBJ2-7; D not certain. This CDR3 is 11 amino acids long. Germline CDR1 and CDR2: LGHDT and YNNKEL (reference sequence). V was pared by 4 bases and J by 5 bases, with 6 bases between. In nucleotides, the CDR3 is TGTGCCAGCAGCCGACAAGACGAGCAGTACTTC. Its translation: CASSRQDEQYF.

This sequence joins TRBV6-2 or TRBV6-3 and TRBJ1-5; D is uncertain. The V end was cut by 6 bases, the J end by 3 bases, with 12 bases between. Germline values: CDR1 MNHEY, CDR2 SVGEGT. The CDR3 consists of 14 residues. CDR3 DNA: TGTGCCAGCAGCGGAGGGAGTTACAATCAGCCCCAGCATTTT. Amino acids: CASSGGSYNQPQHF.

The V gene is TRBV5-5, the J gene TRBJ2-7, with 7 positions matching TRBD2. The junction had 3 bases not matched to a gene; V was cut back by 3 bases and J by 3 bases. The CDR3 consists of 13 residues. Germline loops: CDR1 SGHKS, CDR2 YYEKEE (reference sequence). This chain's CDR3 is CASSSGLDYEQYF. CDR3 sequence (DNA): TGTGCCAGCAGCTCCGGACTAGACTACGAGCAGTACTTC.